This note documents a single T cell receptor beta chain sequence. Antigen specificity is unknown. Germline V gene data show CDR1 as DFQATT and CDR2 as SNEGSKA (reference sequence). Germline trimming cut 3 bases from V and 6 bases from J; bases unmatched to any gene: 4. The CDR3 is 13 amino acids. This sample was taken from a study of CD8+CD57+ T cells in acquired aplastic anemia. On the study more broadly: The DNA of sorted CD4+ and CD8+ cells averaged 3.2 ug.

In patients chosen for sequencing, flow cytometry had shown CD8+CD57+ cell expansion. No therapy was given to patients before blood sampling. Study findings and constraints: Comparison of patients with controls identified roughly 30 shared CD8+ CDR3 sequences.

The use of genomic DNA as template underpinned the TCR beta VDJ and CDR3 profiling. Using its own MiXCR run on the reads, TCRdb lists one record per CDR3 protein. In the table there are about 160,000 distinct CDR3 sequences, roughly 48% of which are singletons. Source material: sorted CD4+, CD8+, or CD8+CD57+ T cells (not recorded which) from PBMCs. The origin of this receptor is a human donor with aplastic anemia. The chain recombines TRBV20-1 with TRBJ1-1; 10 bases agree with TRBD1. The CDR3 here is CSARGQGTAEAFF. The CDR3 coding sequence is TGCAGTGCTAGGGGACAGGGGACCGCTGAAGCTTTCTTT.